Listed here is a single TCR beta chain. Its antigen remains unidentified. These data belong to a study of blood T cells in healthy people across ages. Study-wide results and caveats: Long-lived donors exceeded aged donors in naive CD4+ cells and diversity.

It was with a sample-barcoded 5' primer and a J-beta primer mix that a second PCR of roughly 6 to 12 cycles was run. TCRdb re-derived calls from the 5' RACE reads in MiXCR, one entry per CDR3 protein. Of about 1 million distinct CDR3 sequences listed, around 43% are singletons. The trim removed 1 base at V and 11 bases at J, leaving 18 bases unmatched. CDR3 length equals 19 residues. Roughly 10 milliliters was the volume of peripheral blood drawn from each donor. The gene calls are TRBV12-3 or TRBV12-4 and TRBJ2-5; TRBD2 matches at 14 bases. What was sequenced was blood. The receptor comes from a woman aged 55-70 years in good health. CDR3 loop: CASSLGGTSGSRAGNEQYF. The CDR3 region has the DNA TGTGCCAGCAGTTTAGGGGGGACTAGCGGGAGCAGGGCCGGGAATGAGCAGTACTTC.